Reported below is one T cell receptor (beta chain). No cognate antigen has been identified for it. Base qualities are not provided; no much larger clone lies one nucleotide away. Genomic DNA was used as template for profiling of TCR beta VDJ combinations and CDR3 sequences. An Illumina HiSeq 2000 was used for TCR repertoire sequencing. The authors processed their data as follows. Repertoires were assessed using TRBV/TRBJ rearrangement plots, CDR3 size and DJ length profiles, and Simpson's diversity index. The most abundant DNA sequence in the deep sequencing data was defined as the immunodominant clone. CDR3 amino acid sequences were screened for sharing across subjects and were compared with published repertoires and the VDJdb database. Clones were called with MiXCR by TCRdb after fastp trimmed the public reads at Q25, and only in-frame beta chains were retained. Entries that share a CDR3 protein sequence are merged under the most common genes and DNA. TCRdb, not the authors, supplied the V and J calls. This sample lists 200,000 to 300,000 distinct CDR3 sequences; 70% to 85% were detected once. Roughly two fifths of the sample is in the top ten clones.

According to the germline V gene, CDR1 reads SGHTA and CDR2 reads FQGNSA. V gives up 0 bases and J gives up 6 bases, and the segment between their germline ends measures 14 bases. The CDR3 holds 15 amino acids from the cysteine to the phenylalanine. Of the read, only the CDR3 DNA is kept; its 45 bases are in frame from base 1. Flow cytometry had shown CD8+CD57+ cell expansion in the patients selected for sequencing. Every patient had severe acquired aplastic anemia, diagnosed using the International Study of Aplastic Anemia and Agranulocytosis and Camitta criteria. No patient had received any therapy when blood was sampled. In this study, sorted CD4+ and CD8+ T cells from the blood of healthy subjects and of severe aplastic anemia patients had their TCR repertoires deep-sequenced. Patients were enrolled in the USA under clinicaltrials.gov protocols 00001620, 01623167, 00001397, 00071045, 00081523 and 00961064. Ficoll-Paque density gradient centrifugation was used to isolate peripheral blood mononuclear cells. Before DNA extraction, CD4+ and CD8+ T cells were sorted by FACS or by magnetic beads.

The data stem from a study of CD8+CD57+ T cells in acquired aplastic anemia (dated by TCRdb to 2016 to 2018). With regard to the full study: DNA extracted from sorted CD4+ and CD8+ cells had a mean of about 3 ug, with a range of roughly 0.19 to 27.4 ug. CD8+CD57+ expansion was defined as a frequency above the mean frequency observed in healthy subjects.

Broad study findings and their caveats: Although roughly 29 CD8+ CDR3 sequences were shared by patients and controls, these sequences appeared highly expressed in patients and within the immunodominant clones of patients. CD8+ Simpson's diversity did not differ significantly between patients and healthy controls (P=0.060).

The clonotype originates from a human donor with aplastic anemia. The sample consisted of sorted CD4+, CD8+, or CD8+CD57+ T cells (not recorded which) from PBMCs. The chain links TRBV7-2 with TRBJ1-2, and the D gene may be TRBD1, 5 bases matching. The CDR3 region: CASSLAEGPRDGYTF. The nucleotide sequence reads TGTGCCAGCAGCTTAGCGGAAGGGCCCAGGGATGGCTACACCTTC.